Presented here are 32 T cell receptor beta chains from one specimen sequenced in a study of blood T cell repertoires in COVID-19. The table came from immunoSEQ multiplex PCR; TCRdb's copy has only in-frame clones and leaves some out. Of some 120,000 clones in the sample, 85% to 90% were seen once. The specimen was peripheral blood. These receptors were taken from a man between 45 and 60 years old with acute or convalescent COVID-19.

The chain recombines TRBV10-3 with TRBJ2-7; D remains unclear. The CDR3 covers 13 residues. Looked up from germline, CDR1 is ENHRY and CDR2 is SYGVKD. Between the trimmed V and J ends, which lost 0 bases and 5 bases, there was a span of 8 bases. CDR3 residues: CAISESPTDEQYF. The CDR3 DNA reads as TGTGCCATCAGTGAGTCGCCTACTGACGAGCAGTACTTC.

The rearrangement links TRBV24-1 to TRBJ2-5; D perhaps matches TRBD1 (5 bases). Germline CDR1 reads KGHDR; CDR2 reads SFDVKD. Trimming took 3 bases from V and 4 from J, leaving 17 bases between them. The CDR3 is made up of 16 amino acids. CDR3 protein: CATSDTGQGGAETQYF. CDR3 nucleotides: TGTGCCACCAGTGATACCGGACAAGGTGGGGCAGAGACCCAGTACTTC.

The rearrangement joins TRBV5-4 to TRBJ2-3, with 8 bases that match TRBD2. This CDR3 is 17 amino acids long. The germline V gene has CDR1 SGHNT and CDR2 YYREEE (reference sequence). The ends lost 1 base at V and 2 bases at J; junction bases unmatched: 9. The CDR3 is CASSLKFQRGTTDTQYF. As DNA, the CDR3 is TGTGCCAGCAGCTTGAAGTTCCAGCGGGGGACCACAGATACGCAGTATTTT.

This sequence joins TRBV5-1 and TRBJ1-2; D gene ambiguous. The germline V gene has CDR1 SGHRS and CDR2 YFSETQ. V shed 1 base and J shed 0 bases, with 10 bases lying between them. The CDR3 is 15 residues long. The CDR3 spells CASSLSGSSNYGYTF. The CDR3 region has the DNA TGCGCCAGCAGCTTGTCGGGTTCATCTAACTATGGCTACACCTTC.

The chain joins TRBV7-8 to TRBJ2-2, with 8 bases lining up with TRBD2. The germline V gene has CDR1 SGHVS and CDR2 FQNEAQ. The CDR3 contains 14 residues. The V gene end was trimmed by 6 bases and the J gene end by 5 bases; junction bases not matched to a gene: 5. The CDR3 is CASRPVAGTGELFF. Written as DNA, the CDR3 is TGTGCCAGCAGGCCGGTAGCGGGGACCGGGGAGCTGTTTTTT.

This clone has just one count. The chain couples TRBV6-5 to TRBJ1-1; the D gene is possibly TRBD1 (6 bases). CDR3 length: 14 amino acids. The germline V and J ends were trimmed by 7 bases and 0 bases, with 12 bases remaining between them. Germline loops: CDR1 MNHEY, CDR2 SVGAGI. The CDR3 reads CASTGTFMNTEAFF. CDR3 bases: TGTGCCAGCACCGGGACATTCATGAACACTGAAGCTTTCTTT.

The genes are TRBV2 and TRBJ2-2; TRBD2 agrees at 10 bases. The germline gives CDR1 SNHLY, CDR2 FYNNEI. The CDR3 sequence is 17 residues long. With 10 bases clipped from V and 2 bases from J, the junction kept 13 bases outside the gene matches. The CDR3 loop reads CATWEGLAGDNTGELFF. The DNA for the CDR3 is TGTGCCACTTGGGAGGGGCTAGCGGGAGATAACACCGGGGAGCTGTTTTTT.

The chain uses TRBV30 and TRBJ2-1; D possibly corresponds to TRBD1 (5 bases). With 1 base removed from V and 1 base from J, the gap between germline ends came to 11 bases. The CDR3 is made up of 15 amino acids. Germline assignment: CDR1 GTSNPN and CDR2 SVGIG (reference sequence). DNA for the CDR3: TGTGCCTGGAGTGGCAGCAGGGTTTCCTACAATGAGCAGTTCTTC. It is translated as CAWSGSRVSYNEQFF.

The chain employs TRBV4-1 and TRBJ2-5; 7 nucleotides agree with TRBD2. Germline CDR1 reads MGHRA; CDR2 reads YSYEKL. The CDR3 totals 15 residues. Trimming cost V 1 base and J 5 bases; bases outside gene matches: 7. This CDR3 reads CASSQVRGSGETQYF. The CDR3 coding sequence is TGCGCCAGCAGCCAAGTGCGCGGGAGCGGGGAGACCCAGTACTTC.

This clone has only one observation. This chain links TRBV19 with TRBJ1-5; 8 nucleotides align to TRBD1. In germline, CDR1 is LNHDA, CDR2 SQIVND (reference sequence). CDR3 length: 15 residues. The V segment lost 4 bases and the J segment 3 bases; nucleotides outside the gene matches: 5. DNA of the CDR3: TGTGCCAGTAGTAAGGGACAGGTAAACAATCAGCCCCAGCATTTT. It encodes CASSKGQVNNQPQHF. Using reference TRBV19 and TRBJ1-5 for the parts outside the CDR3, the full variable domain is DGGITQSPKYLFRKEGQNVTLSCEQNLNHDAMYWYRQDPGQGLRLIYYSQIVNDFQKGDIAEGYSVSREKKESFPLTVTSAQKNPTAFYLCASSKGQVNNQPQHFGDGTRLSIL.

V usage is TRBV27 and J usage is TRBJ1-5; TRBD1 aligns across 8 bases. CDR1 and CDR2 from the germline V gene are MNHEY and SMNVEV (reference sequence). The CDR3 has 14 amino acids. The trim removed 9 bases at V and 6 bases at J, leaving 10 bases unmatched. The CDR3 DNA reads as TGTGCCAGGGGGACTAACAGGGGGAGTCAGCCCCAGCATTTT. This gives the protein CARGTNRGSQPQHF.

The chain combines TRBV24-1 with TRBJ1-3; 8 nucleotides align to TRBD1. V was clipped by 9 bases and J by 2 bases; unmatched bases: 11. The germline CDR1 and CDR2 sequences are KGHDR and SFDVKD. The CDR3 sequence is 16 residues long. Written as DNA, the CDR3 is TGTGCCACCCCTGTCGGCGACAGGGGAGCTGGAAACACCATATATTTT. Translating gives CATPVGDRGAGNTIYF.

V gene TRBV7-2 combines with J gene TRBJ1-3; 7 bases line up with TRBD1. This CDR3 contains 14 residues. V lost 6 bases, J lost 2 bases, and 4 bases stayed unmatched. Germline V CDR1 and CDR2: SGHTA, FQGNSA. The CDR3 region is CASSPDRAGNTIYF. The CDR3 DNA sequence: TGTGCCAGCAGTCCAGACAGGGCTGGAAACACCATATATTTT.

The chain uses TRBV5-1 and TRBJ2-2; 10 nucleotides agree with TRBD2. The CDR3 has 15 residues. Per germline, CDR1 SGHRS and CDR2 YFSETQ. Trimming took 4 bases from V and 6 from J; bases not matched to a gene: 6. This CDR3 is CASSTGLALAGELFF. In nucleotides, the CDR3 is TGCGCCAGCAGCACGGGACTAGCGCTCGCCGGGGAGCTGTTTTTT.

The rearrangement links TRBV5-4 to TRBJ2-2; 10 bases are shared with TRBD1. V gave up 2 bases and J gave up 5 bases; unmatched junction bases: 3. The CDR3 covers 15 residues. In germline, CDR1 is SGHNT, CDR2 YYREEE (reference sequence). CDR3 sequence reads: CASSFMDRGTGELFF. The CDR3 DNA follows: TGTGCCAGCAGCTTCATGGACAGGGGGACCGGGGAGCTGTTTTTT. Variable domain in full (rest from reference TRBV5-4 and TRBJ2-2): ETGVTQSPTHLIKTRGQQVTLRCSSQSGHNTVSWYQQALGQGPQFIFQYYREEENGRGNFPPRFSGLQFPNYSSELNVNALELDDSALYLCASSFMDRGTGELFFGEGSRLTVL.

The chain carries TRBV13 and TRBJ2-2; TRBD1 might be the D (6 bases). Germline V gives CDR1 PRHDT, CDR2 FYEKMQ (reference sequence). The germline V and J ends were trimmed by 5 bases and 0 bases, with 10 bases remaining between them. This CDR3 has 15 residues. CDR3 nucleotides: TGTGCCAGCAGCCCACAGGGAACGAACACCGGGGAGCTGTTTTTT. As protein: CASSPQGTNTGELFF.

The sample holds a few counts of this clone. The gene calls are TRBV4-1 and TRBJ2-7; no firm D call. Germline-derived CDR1 and CDR2 are MGHRA and YSYEKL. V was trimmed by 0 bases and J by 6 bases, leaving 9 bases between them. This CDR3 comprises 13 residues. In nucleotides, the CDR3 is TGCGCCAGCAGCCAAGATAGTCTAGTCGAGCAGTACTTC. Translation: CASSQDSLVEQYF.

V and J are TRBV7-9 and TRBJ2-1; D gene ambiguous. The CDR3 is 14 residues long. In germline, CDR1 is SEHNR, CDR2 FQNEAQ (reference sequence). V shed 1 base and J shed 5 bases, with 9 bases lying between them. In nucleotides, the CDR3 is TGTGCCAGCAGCTTAGTTCCCCCTGACAATGAGCAGTTCTTC. This gives the protein CASSLVPPDNEQFF.

The genes are TRBV6-5 and TRBJ1-4; D is undetermined. CDR1 and CDR2 (germline): MNHEY, SVGAGI. The germline V and J ends were trimmed by 6 bases and 8 bases, with 16 bases remaining between them. The CDR3 has 14 residues. The CDR3: CASSLWEGGEKLFF. CDR3 DNA: TGTGCCAGCAGCCTTTGGGAGGGTGGGGAAAAACTGTTTTTT.

This clone was seen once. V usage is TRBV9 and J usage is TRBJ2-1; 9 nucleotides line up with TRBD2. J was trimmed by 2 bases and V by 0 bases; bases with no gene match: 6. Germline V gene data show CDR1 as SGDLS and CDR2 as YYNGEE. The CDR3 consists of 17 residues. The CDR3 region is CASSVGAGGFAYNEQFF. CDR3 DNA sequence: TGTGCCAGCAGCGTAGGCGCGGGGGGGTTTGCCTACAATGAGCAGTTCTTC.

V and J are TRBV4-1 and TRBJ2-3; no clear D. V shed 1 base and J shed 4 bases, with 9 bases lying between them. The CDR3 loop spans 14 amino acids. Germline V gene sequence: CDR1 MGHRA, CDR2 YSYEKL. CDR3 nucleotide sequence: TGCGCCAGCAGCCAAGTCGGCAGCGCAGATACGCAGTATTTT. It specifies CASSQVGSADTQYF.

The chain recombines TRBV24-1 with TRBJ2-1, with a weak D call TRBD2 (6 bases). The germline V and J ends were trimmed by 9 bases and 9 bases, with 17 bases remaining between them. Germline lookup yields CDR1 KGHDR and CDR2 SFDVKD. The CDR3 is made up of 13 amino acids. CDR3: CATSAAFGGEQFF. The CDR3 DNA reads TGTGCCACCTCTGCGGCTTTCGGGGGTGAGCAGTTCTTC.

The V gene is TRBV2, the J gene TRBJ1-1; TRBD1 matches 8 bases. The CDR3 totals 15 residues. V dropped 6 bases and J dropped 1; count of bases not matched to a gene: 7. From germline, CDR1 is SNHLY and CDR2 FYNNEI. CDR3 residues: CASSKGQAENTEAFF. The DNA for the CDR3 is TGTGCCAGCAGCAAGGGACAGGCGGAGAACACTGAAGCTTTCTTT.

V gene TRBV30 combines with J gene TRBJ2-2, with D unresolved. The CDR3 loop spans 12 amino acids. From germline, CDR1 is GTSNPN and CDR2 SVGIG (reference sequence). V lost 5 bases and J 5 bases, leaving 9 bases between the germline ends. This CDR3 reads CAWQIVTGELFF. CDR3 bases: TGTGCCTGGCAGATCGTAACCGGGGAGCTGTTTTTT.

V is TRBV6-2 or TRBV6-3 and J is TRBJ2-5, with 9 nucleotides matching TRBD2. The CDR3 is 18 amino acids. After removal of 5 bases from V and 3 bases from J, the junction contained 16 bases not matched to a gene. The germline V gene has CDR1 MNHEY and CDR2 SVGEGT. The CDR3 DNA is TGTGCCAGCAGTATTGGCGTAGCGGGAGATATCGGGGAAGAGACCCAGTACTTC. Its protein is CASSIGVAGDIGEETQYF.

The gene calls are TRBV18 and TRBJ1-1; D unclear. The V gene's germline CDR1 is KGHSH and CDR2 LQKENI. V was pared by 5 bases and J by 5 bases, with 18 bases between. This CDR3 spans 15 amino acids. The CDR3: CASSKTGLGETEAFF. The CDR3 nucleotides read TGTGCCAGCTCAAAAACGGGTCTCGGGGAAACTGAAGCTTTCTTT.

This chain connects TRBV5-1 to TRBJ2-1; D uncertain. From germline, CDR1 is SGHRS and CDR2 YFSETQ. V was trimmed by 5 bases and J by 8 bases, leaving 11 bases between them. The CDR3 extends over 12 amino acids. The CDR3 is CASSPRLDEQFF. CDR3 DNA sequence: TGCGCCAGCAGTCCGAGACTCGATGAGCAGTTCTTC.

The J gene is TRBJ1-3, the V gene TRBV19, with 7 bases matching TRBD1. The CDR3 spans 13 residues. Losses at the gene ends were 8 bases for V and 2 bases for J; bases not matched to a gene: 3. Germline CDR1 LNHDA, CDR2 SQIVND (reference sequence). CDR3 loop: CASATGAGNTIYF. CDR3 DNA sequence: TGTGCCAGTGCAACAGGGGCTGGAAACACCATATATTTT.

CDR3 sequence: CASSPGTGRSYTF. In nucleotides, the CDR3 is TGTGCCAGCTCACCGGGGACAGGGAGGAGCTACACCTTC. V and J are TRBV18 and TRBJ1-2; 9 bases are shared with TRBD1. V lost 3 bases to trimming and J lost 9 bases; unmatched junction nucleotides: 5. This CDR3 has 13 residues. From germline, CDR1 is KGHSH and CDR2 LQKENI.

This chain connects TRBV5-1 to TRBJ2-1, with TRBD1 matching 9 bases. The V gene end was trimmed by 4 bases and the J gene end by 8 bases; junction bases not matched to a gene: 7. The CDR3 contains 14 residues. Germline V gene data show CDR1 as SGHRS and CDR2 as YFSETQ. In DNA form, the CDR3 reads TGCGCCAGCAGCCTGACCGGGACAGGGTATGAGCAGTTCTTC. Its translation is CASSLTGTGYEQFF.

This rearrangement joins TRBV7-9 to TRBJ2-3; TRBD2 is a possible D gene (6 bases). In germline, CDR1 is SEHNR, CDR2 FQNEAQ (reference sequence). The CDR3 loop spans 14 amino acids. V was trimmed by 8 bases and J by 6 bases, leaving 18 bases between them. As DNA, the CDR3 is TGTGCCAGCCGCTCAATCGGGACTCTCGATACGCAGTATTTT. This codes for CASRSIGTLDTQYF.

The J gene is TRBJ2-7, the V gene TRBV19; TRBD2 matches 10 bases. Germline lookup yields CDR1 LNHDA and CDR2 SQIVND (reference sequence). The CDR3 is made up of 14 amino acids. J was trimmed by 4 bases and V by 4 bases; bases with no gene match: 4. The CDR3 is CASSKASGSYEQYF. In DNA form, the CDR3 reads TGTGCCAGTAGTAAGGCTAGCGGGAGTTACGAGCAGTACTTC.